This T cell receptor (beta chain) appears in the sequencing data of a study of blood T cell repertoires in COVID-19. Study-level information: Sources were T cells, B-cell-depleted T cells, or PBMCs; the material itself was cDNA or gDNA.

The data were produced by immunoSEQ multiplex PCR, yet TCRdb's version contains in-frame clones alone and is incomplete. The profile shows 150,000 to 200,000 clones, about 81% of them singletons. CDR1 is MNHEY, CDR2 SMNVEV, per germline (reference sequence). This CDR3 comprises 17 residues. V lost 5 bases and J 5 bases, leaving 24 bases between the germline ends. The rearrangement joins TRBV27 to TRBJ1-1; unclear D gene. This TCR was sampled from a human donor in a cohort sampled during active COVID-19. The sample consisted of peripheral blood. The CDR3 region has the DNA TGTGCCAGCAGTGCTCCGCCGGGGTCCTTTTTAGGAACTGAAGCTTTCTTT. As protein: CASSAPPGSFLGTEAFF.